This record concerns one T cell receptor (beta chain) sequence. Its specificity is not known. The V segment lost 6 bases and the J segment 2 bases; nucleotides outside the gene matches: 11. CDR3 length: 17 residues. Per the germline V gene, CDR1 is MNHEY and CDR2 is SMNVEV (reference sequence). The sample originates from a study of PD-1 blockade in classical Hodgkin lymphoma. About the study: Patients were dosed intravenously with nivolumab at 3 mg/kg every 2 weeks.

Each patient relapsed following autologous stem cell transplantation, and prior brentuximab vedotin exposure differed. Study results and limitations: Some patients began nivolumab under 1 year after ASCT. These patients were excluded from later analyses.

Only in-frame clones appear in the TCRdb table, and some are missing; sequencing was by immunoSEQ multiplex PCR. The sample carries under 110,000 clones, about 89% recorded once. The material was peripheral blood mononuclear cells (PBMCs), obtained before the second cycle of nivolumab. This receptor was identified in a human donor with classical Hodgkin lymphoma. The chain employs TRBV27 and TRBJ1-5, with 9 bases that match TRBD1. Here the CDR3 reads CASRWTGAGIGNQPQHF. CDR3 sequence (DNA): TGTGCCAGCAGGTGGACAGGGGCGGGAATTGGCAATCAGCCCCAGCATTTT.